The rows below give T cell receptor beta chains drawn from one sample of a study of shared clonotypes between healthy human individuals. Only in-frame clones appear in the TCRdb table, and some are missing; sequencing was by immunoSEQ multiplex PCR. Of around 2.1 million clones listed, 90% to 96% are singletons. Sequencing was performed on naive CD4+ T cells sorted from blood. Receptors were obtained from a man between 18 and 29 years old in good health. Each CDR3 is given with its conserved first and last residue. The order of the fields is V gene, D gene, J gene, CDR3 length, clone size, CDR3 protein, CDR3 DNA. D genes are given only for firm matches. A row's size may be missing; if present it is once, few, many or a size class.

TRBV27,.,TRBJ1-5,13,.,CASSFLMDQPQHF,TGTGCCAGCAGTTTCCTAATGGATCAGCCCCAGCATTTT
TRBV7-2,TRBD2,TRBJ2-4,18,.,CASSSGTSGSLPLHIQYF,TGTGCCAGCAGCTCAGGGACTAGCGGGAGCCTCCCTTTGCACATTCAGTACTTC
TRBV5-1,TRBD1,TRBJ1-1,13,.,CASSPGQHPEAFF,TGCGCCAGCAGCCCGGGACAGCACCCTGAAGCTTTCTTT
TRBV18,.,TRBJ2-7,14,.,CASSLGDHSYEQYF,TGTGCCAGCTCACTCGGGGACCATTCCTACGAGCAGTACTTC
TRBV20-1,.,TRBJ1-4,11,.,CSAEGVEKLFF,TGCAGTGCCGAGGGAGTAGAAAAACTGTTTTTT
TRBV5-4,TRBD2,TRBJ2-3,18,.,CASSWGLAGGGLTDTQYF,TGTGCCAGCAGCTGGGGACTAGCGGGGGGTGGCCTCACAGATACGCAGTATTTT
TRBV19,TRBD1,TRBJ1-1,14,.,CASSIRTGNTEAFF,TGTGCCAGTAGTATCCGGACAGGGAACACTGAAGCTTTCTTT
TRBV28,TRBD2,TRBJ2-1,13,.,CASRAGGHNEQFF,TGTGCCAGCAGGGCGGGGGGTCACAATGAGCAGTTCTTC
TRBV5-6,.,TRBJ1-5,16,.,CASSLAGGSSNQPQHF,TGTGCCAGCAGCTTGGCCGGTGGTAGTAGCAATCAGCCCCAGCATTTT
TRBV4-1,.,TRBJ2-3,15,.,CASRDRVSSTDTQYF,TGCGCCAGCAGGGACAGAGTAAGCAGCACAGATACGCAGTATTTT
TRBV6-6,TRBD1,TRBJ2-3,15,.,CASSTGTGGIDTQYF,TGTGCCAGCAGTACCGGGACAGGGGGCATCGATACGCAGTATTTT
TRBV5-4,.,TRBJ2-7,14,.,CASSRRESSYEQYF,TGTGCCAGCAGCCGCAGGGAATCCTCCTACGAGCAGTACTTC
TRBV6-5,TRBD1,TRBJ2-1,13,.,CASSYLTGDEQFF,TGTGCCAGCAGTTACTTGACAGGGGATGAGCAGTTCTTC
TRBV9,.,TRBJ2-2,15,.,CASSVKGANTGELFF,TGTGCCAGCAGCGTAAAGGGGGCGAACACCGGGGAGCTGTTTTTT
TRBV28,.,TRBJ1-2,13,.,CASSLTGAYGYTF,TGTGCCAGCAGTTTAACGGGTGCCTATGGCTACACCTTC
TRBV18,TRBD2,TRBJ2-7,15,.,CASSPLRGGAYEQYF,TGTGCCAGCTCACCATTGCGCGGGGGAGCCTACGAGCAGTACTTC
TRBV5-1,TRBD2,TRBJ2-3,15,.,CASSLAGGPQDTQYF,TGCGCCAGCTCCCTTGCGGGAGGGCCCCAAGATACGCAGTATTTT
TRBV6-5,TRBD1,TRBJ1-4,12,.,CASSRDRAQLFF,TGTGCCAGCAGTAGGGACAGGGCCCAACTGTTTTTT
TRBV6-1,.,TRBJ1-2,14,.,CASSEMGQIYGYTF,TGTGCCAGCAGTGAAATGGGGCAGATCTATGGCTACACCTTC
TRBV4-1,.,TRBJ2-7,14,.,CASSQEVYSYEQYF,TGCGCCAGCAGCCAAGAGGTCTATTCCTACGAGCAGTACTTC
TRBV6-6,TRBD1,TRBJ1-4,15,.,CASSYGAGGTEKLFF,TGTGCCAGCAGTTACGGGGCAGGGGGGACTGAAAAACTGTTTTTT
TRBV27,.,TRBJ1-5,16,once,CASSLLGGSTHQPQHF,TGTGCCAGCAGTTTATTAGGCGGTTCGACACATCAGCCCCAGCATTTT
TRBV4-1,.,TRBJ1-5,17,.,CASSQEGGQGGNQPQHF,TGCGCCAGCAGCCAAGAAGGAGGGCAGGGCGGCAATCAGCCCCAGCATTTT
TRBV7-6,TRBD1,TRBJ2-7,15,once,CASSPKTTGDHEQYF,TGTGCCAGCAGCCCAAAAACGACAGGGGACCACGAGCAGTACTTC
TRBV5-1,TRBD1,TRBJ1-5,16,once,CASSLRGQGINQPQHF,TGCGCCAGCAGCTTGCGTGGACAGGGGATCAATCAGCCCCAGCATTTT
TRBV27,TRBD1,TRBJ1-6,15,.,CASSRGQGGDSPLHF,TGTGCCAGCAGTAGGGGACAGGGAGGGGATTCACCCCTCCACTTT
TRBV27,.,TRBJ1-6,17,.,CASSLYFQGPDNSPLHF,TGTGCCAGCAGTTTATATTTCCAGGGACCAGATAATTCACCCCTCCACTTT
TRBV4-1,TRBD1,TRBJ2-2,16,.,CASSPGQGADTGELFF,TGCGCCAGCAGCCCCGGACAGGGGGCGGACACCGGGGAGCTGTTTTTT
TRBV6-1,TRBD1,TRBJ2-5,13,.,CASRVTGAETQYF,TGTGCCAGCAGGGTTACAGGGGCGGAGACCCAGTACTTC
TRBV5-1,TRBD2,TRBJ2-5,18,.,CASSLGATSGGYGDTQYF,TGCGCCAGCAGCTTAGGGGCGACTAGCGGGGGCTATGGGGATACCCAGTACTTC
TRBV10-3,.,TRBJ2-5,12,.,CAIKGAQETQYF,TGTGCTATCAAAGGAGCTCAGGAGACCCAGTACTTC
TRBV4-1,.,TRBJ1-4,14,.,CASSHPVREKSLFF,TGCGCCAGCAGCCATCCCGTCCGGGAGAAGTCACTGTTTTTT